This TCR beta chain was captured by sequencing in a study of blood T cell repertoires in COVID-19 (dated by TCRdb to 2020 to 2021). At the level of the whole study: Samples covering the acute and convalescent phases of COVID-19 were provided by collaborators in the United States, Italy and Spain. The repertoires were released in a freely available public database intended as a resource for research on the immune response to SARS-CoV-2. Samples came from the ongoing ImmuneRACE study (first 160 participants) plus 1,254 subjects from 6 global collaborators. The material from the prospective study consisted of cDNA or gDNA derived from T cells, B-cell-depleted T cells, or PBMCs. Where HLA class I and class II types were available, the types were taken from metadata supplied by the sample provider, not from assay-based typing. A de-identified subject ID, COVID-19 status, age in years and sex were almost always included in the sample metadata. The dataset comprised deeply sampled blood TCRbeta repertoires from subjects exposed to, actively infected with, or recovered from COVID-19. Findings and caveats that apply to the study as a whole: The amount of clinical and demographic metadata varied by source and participant and was provided uncurated.

Trimmed from V: 1 base; trimmed from J: 4 bases; junction bases lacking a gene match: 3. The CDR3 goes from the cysteine to the phenylalanine over 14 residues. Only CDR3 DNA remains: 42 bases, in frame from the first base. CDR1 and CDR2 were assigned from the germline V gene as MNHEY and SVGAGI. Each collaborating institution followed its own protocols to collect whole blood in K2EDTA tubes. For TCRbeta analysis, collaborator samples were shipped as frozen whole blood, as isolated PBMCs, or as DNA extracted from either sample type. TCRbeta CDR3 regions were amplified from genomic DNA by means of the immunoSEQ Assay, a bias-controlled multiplex PCR. The authors' pipeline ran thus. The number of nucleated cells in each sample was estimated by amplification of reference gene primers within the assay. To quantify the absolute abundance of each unique TCRbeta CDR3 rearrangement, sequence reads were collapsed and filtered. For each sample, productive Simpson clonality was calculated by taking the square root of Simpson's diversity index across productive rearrangements. TCRdb took this table from immuneACCESS and kept in-frame rearrangements with V and J called. Such tables lack part of the clones; where checked against another copy, unresolved V genes explain under half of the gap, and the rest is unexplained. Clonal size and the V and J genes are those of that table, whereas D and trimming came from the DNA. The sample contains tens of thousands of clones, 88% of them found a single time. Around 1.5% of the sample is taken by the ten largest.

This clone has a single count. Its antigen is still unknown. Base quality data are lacking; no much larger clone is found one base away. Specimen: peripheral blood. The chain was built from TRBV6-5 and TRBJ1-2, with TRBD1 identical over 7 junction bases. The sequence derives from a human donor in a cohort sampled during active COVID-19. The CDR3 is CASSYLSGGYGYTF. In nucleotide form, the sequence is TGTGCCAGCAGTTACTTGTCAGGGGGCTATGGCTACACCTTC.